What follows are 7 T cell receptor beta chains derived from one specimen sequenced in a study of CD8+CD57+ T cells in acquired aplastic anemia. CD8+CD57+ cell expansion, shown by flow cytometry, had occurred in the patients selected for sequencing. The use of genomic DNA as template underpinned the TCR beta VDJ and CDR3 profiling. One entry per CDR3 protein, called by TCRdb with MiXCR from the reads. The sample has approximately 130,000 distinct CDR3 sequences, 50% to 60% seen once. Material: sorted CD4+, CD8+, or CD8+CD57+ T cells (not recorded which) from PBMCs. The receptors were gathered from a human donor with aplastic anemia.

V and J are TRBV28 and TRBJ2-7, with D tentatively TRBD1 (6 bases). The ends were cut back, 8 bases at V and 6 bases at J, with 17 bases in the middle. CDR1 MDHEN and CDR2 SYDVKM come from the germline V gene. The CDR3 loop spans 13 amino acids. The CDR3 here is CASRPGWGLEQYF. The CDR3 DNA is TGTGCCAGCCGACCGGGATGGGGGCTCGAGCAGTACTTC. The variable domain in full, completed from reference TRBV28 and TRBJ2-7, reads DVKVTQSSRYLVKRTGEKVFLECVQDMDHENMFWYRQDPGLGLRLIYFSYDVKMKEKGDIPEGYSVSREKKERFSLILESASTNQTSMYLCASRPGWGLEQYFGPGTRLTVT.

This clonotype has a count of ten or more. A much larger clone differs by one base, so this may be a read error. This rearrangement joins TRBV15 to TRBJ2-3; D remains ambiguous. This CDR3 contains 14 residues. CDR1 LNHNV and CDR2 YYDKDF come from the germline V gene (reference sequence). CDR3 residues: CATSREYGTDTRYF. As DNA, the CDR3 is TGTGCCACCAGCAGAGAATATGGCACAGATACGCGGTATTTT.

The chain's CDR3 is CSARDPQGQSSPLHF. The CDR3 DNA reads TGCAGTGCTAGAGACCCACAGGGCCAAAGTTCACCCCTCCACTTT. This chain links TRBV20-1 with TRBJ1-6, with a tentative D call TRBD1 (6 bases). Germline CDR1 is DFQATT and CDR2 is SNEGSKA (reference sequence). V lost 0 bases and J lost 9, with 15 bases in between. This CDR3 has 15 residues.

This clonotype was counted ten times or more. The genes are TRBV5-1 and TRBJ2-1; D unclear. Germline assignment: CDR1 SGHRS and CDR2 YFSETQ. Trimming left V 0 bases short and J 1 base short, with 11 bases between. The CDR3 is made up of 16 amino acids. This chain's CDR3 is CASSLAGSTSYNEQFF. As DNA, the CDR3 is TGCGCCAGCAGCTTGGCCGGCAGTACTTCCTACAATGAGCAGTTCTTC.

The rearrangement uses TRBV29-1 and TRBJ1-1, with no clear D. The CDR3 runs to 13 residues. The V and J ends lost 4 bases and 0 bases respectively, with 9 bases between them. Per the germline V gene, CDR1 is SQVTM and CDR2 is ANQGSEA. The CDR3 DNA reads as TGCAGCGTTGTTCGGAAGTTGAACACTGAAGCTTTCTTT. It encodes CSVVRKLNTEAFF.

This clonotype showed up many times. Relative to the germline gene, one junction end is altered; a read error may explain this. The chain has TRBV7-9 and TRBJ2-6; no clear D. There are 13 residues in the CDR3. Germline V gene lookup returns CDR1 SEHNR and CDR2 FQNEAQ (reference sequence). CDR3: CASSYSGANVLTF. The CDR3 nucleotides are TGCGCCAGCAGCTACTCTGGGGCCAACGTCCTGACTTTC.

The CDR3 region has the DNA TGTGCCAGCAGCCTACGGACAGGGAGCACTGAAGCTTTCTTT. Translation: CASSLRTGSTEAFF. This chain uses TRBV7-2 with TRBJ1-1, with TRBD1 matching 8 bases. This CDR3 has 14 amino acids. Unmatched junction bases numbered 6, after V lost 5 bases and J lost 4 bases. Germline-derived CDR1 and CDR2 are SGHTA and FQGNSA.